This T cell receptor (beta chain) was obtained from a study of OX40 agonist ivuxolimab in advanced cancers. Study overall: Dose-escalation patients were diagnosed with hepatocellular carcinoma, melanoma, renal cell cancer or head and neck cancer. Study-level results: Part of the nonresponder group also had normalized T-cell clonal expansion that was low. What antigens the expanded peripheral T cells recognized was never established.

Libraries were prepared by immunoSEQ multiplex PCR; TCRdb keeps only in-frame clonotypes and omits some of them. The table lists 76,000 or so clones, 85% of them singletons. In the case of this clone: Its antigen is as yet unknown.

The TCR comes from an adult with an advanced solid tumor such as melanoma, head and neck, liver or kidney cancer. Sequencing was performed on CD4+ or CD8+ T cells sorted from blood, taken in a trial of the OX40 agonist ivuxolimab.

The CDR3 region is CASSFYNQPQHF. The DNA for the CDR3 is TGTGCCAGCAGTTTTTATAATCAGCCCCAGCATTTT. The chain uses TRBV27 and TRBJ1-5, with unresolved D. CDR1 and CDR2 from the germline V gene are MNHEY and SMNVEV (reference sequence). V was clipped by 3 bases and J by 4 bases, with 4 bases between them. The CDR3 is 12 amino acids.